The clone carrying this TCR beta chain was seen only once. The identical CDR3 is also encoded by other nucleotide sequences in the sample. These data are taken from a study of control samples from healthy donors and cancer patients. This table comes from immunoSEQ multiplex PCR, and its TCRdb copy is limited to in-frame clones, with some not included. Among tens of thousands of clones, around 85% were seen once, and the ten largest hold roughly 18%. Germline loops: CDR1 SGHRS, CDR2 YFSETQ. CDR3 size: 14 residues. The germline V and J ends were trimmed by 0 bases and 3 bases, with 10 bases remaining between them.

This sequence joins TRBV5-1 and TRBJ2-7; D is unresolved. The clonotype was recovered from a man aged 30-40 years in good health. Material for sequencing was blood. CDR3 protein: CASSLAGKNYEQYF. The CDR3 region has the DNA TGCGCCAGCAGCTTGGCTGGCAAAAACTACGAGCAGTACTTC.